The T cell receptor beta chain under discussion was sequenced for a study of neoadjuvant nivolumab and ipilimumab in lung cancer. Study summary: Patients got nivolumab 3 mg/kg on days 1, 15 and 29; combination added ipilimumab 1 mg/kg day 1. Study conclusions and caveats: Higher pretherapy blood TCR richness went with higher resected-tumor richness. TCR richness and clonality were higher in tumors than adjacent uninvolved lung. Only two of four nivolumab-treated tumors gained richness and clonality by surgery.

The table came from immunoSEQ multiplex PCR; TCRdb's copy has only in-frame clones and leaves some out. The sample consists of some 9,100 clones, roughly 77% of them appearing once. Worth noting for this clone: What it recognizes is unknown.

Trimming cost V 5 bases and J 5 bases, with 18 bases left between them. Per germline, CDR1 SGHAT and CDR2 FQNNGV. The CDR3 is 15 residues long. The TCR originated in an adult with non-small cell lung cancer. The V gene is TRBV11-2, the J gene TRBJ1-2; tentative D call: TRBD1 (5 bases). The sequencing used tumor tissue, collected after neoadjuvant nivolumab, alone or with ipilimumab, at or shortly before surgery. The CDR3 region is CASSPHDGGIYGYTF. DNA for the CDR3: TGTGCCAGCAGCCCCCATGACGGGGGGATATATGGCTACACCTTC.